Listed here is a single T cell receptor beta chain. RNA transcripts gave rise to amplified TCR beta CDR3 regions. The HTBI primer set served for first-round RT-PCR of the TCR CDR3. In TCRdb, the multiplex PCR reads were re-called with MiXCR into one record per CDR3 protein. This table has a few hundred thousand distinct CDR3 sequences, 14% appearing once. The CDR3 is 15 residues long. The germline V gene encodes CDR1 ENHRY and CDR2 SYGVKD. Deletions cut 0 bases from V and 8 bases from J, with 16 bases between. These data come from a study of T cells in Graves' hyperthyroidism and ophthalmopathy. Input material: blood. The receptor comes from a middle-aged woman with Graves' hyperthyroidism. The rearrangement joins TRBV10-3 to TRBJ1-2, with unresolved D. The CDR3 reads CAISESFLGSGGYTF. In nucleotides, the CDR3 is TGTGCCATCAGTGAGTCTTTTTTGGGGAGTGGAGGCTACACCTTC.